This T cell receptor (beta chain) appears in the sequencing data of a study of blood T cell repertoires in COVID-19. Study-wide background: COVID-19 samples from acute and convalescent phases originated in the United States, Italy and Spain.

The protocol was immunoSEQ multiplex PCR, while the TCRdb copy is restricted to in-frame clones and leaves out a portion. The sample records around 100,000 clones, 90% to 95% being singletons. In germline, CDR1 is LGHDT, CDR2 YNNKEL (reference sequence). V was pared by 1 base and J by 4 bases, with 6 bases of the junction left unmatched. This CDR3 contains 16 residues. The chain couples TRBV3-1 (or the pseudogene TRBV3-2) to TRBJ2-1; 8 bases are shared with TRBD1. The sequence derives from a man aged 45 to 65 with active COVID-19. The specimen sequenced was peripheral blood. The CDR3 sequence is CASSQGGQGAYNEQFF. CDR3 coding DNA: TGTGCCAGCAGCCAAGGGGGGCAGGGGGCTTACAATGAGCAGTTCTTC.